The clone carrying this TCR beta chain was seen a few times. The antigen is unknown. The record originates from a study of T cells after yellow fever vaccination. In the study overall: Libraries from low-cell-number fractions were prepared with the SMART-Seq v4 Ultra Low Input RNA kit. Study conclusions and caveats: Reappearance after the booster was observed for most primary-vaccination clones (roughly 96% CD4, less than 90% CD8).

Universal primer sites and UMIs were introduced during 5'RACE template-switching synthesis of TCR cDNA. MiXCR was run by TCRdb on the 5' RACE reads, yielding one entry per CDR3 protein. The data contain approximately 550,000 distinct CDR3 sequences, around 21% of them singletons. The CDR3 has 13 amino acids. V shed 2 bases and J shed 8 bases, with 10 bases lying between them. In germline, CDR1 is LGHDT, CDR2 YNNKEL (reference sequence). The sequencing here drew on PBMCs, taken 15 days after the yellow fever booster vaccination. The clonotype was recovered from a man in his thirties or forties who received the YFV17D yellow fever vaccine. The rearrangement links TRBV3-1 to TRBJ2-1; no reliable D call. CDR3: CASSQMTPHEQFF. CDR3 DNA sequence: TGTGCCAGCAGCCAAATGACCCCCCATGAGCAGTTCTTC.